What follows is one TCR beta chain and its context. The antigen is unknown. MiXCR was run by TCRdb on the RT-PCR reads, yielding one entry per CDR3 protein. The sample has 700,000 to 900,000 distinct CDR3 sequences, around 21% seen once; the top ten hold about 9.4%. These data are taken from a study of response to subunit inactivated influenza vaccine. Study-wide results and caveats: The authors proposed limited new T cell recruitment per seasonal influenza vaccination.

Germline CDR1 is SGHAT and CDR2 is FQNNGV. With V trimmed by 2 bases and J by 4 bases, 4 bases remained unmatched. This CDR3 region has 14 residues. This sample comprised PBMCs from blood, obtained 5 to 6 days after vaccination. This clonotype was sampled from a man in his forties or fifties who received an inactivated influenza vaccine. This sequence joins TRBV11-2 and TRBJ2-7; 8 bases align to TRBD1. The CDR3 here is CASSLIQGEYEQYF. The CDR3 DNA reads TGTGCCAGCAGCTTAATACAGGGGGAGTACGAGCAGTACTTC.